The clone carrying this T cell receptor (beta chain) was counted many times. Its antigen is undetermined. This record belongs to a study of T-cell memory formation after mild COVID-19. Points from the study as a whole: Chiefly within CM and EM were the contracting CD4+ clones; CD8+ ones were within EMRA. Clones from the second wave (peaking day 37) had unconfirmed SARS-CoV-2 specificity. Prior to infection, memory already included some responding clones, suggesting cross-reactive memory joined.

Constant-segment primers and 5'RACE yielded cDNA libraries for TCR alpha and TCR beta, each carrying sample barcodes and UMIs. TCRdb reprocessed the 5' RACE reads via MiXCR and lists one record per CDR3 protein. The sample has 280,000 or so distinct CDR3 sequences, less than 9.5% seen once. CDR1 is SGHRS and CDR2 is YFSETQ in the germline V gene. Trimming left V 5 bases short and J 5 bases short, with 8 bases between. This CDR3 comprises 12 residues. The rearrangement uses TRBV5-1 and TRBJ2-1; D perhaps matches TRBD2 (5 bases). The specimen sequenced was PBMCs or a T cell subset sorted from them (not recorded which). The clonotype comes from a man between 18 and 35 years old who had mild COVID-19 (a few samples of this study predate the infection). Cell type and time point are not known. The CDR3 sequence is CASRRTDNEQFF. Written as DNA, the CDR3 is TGCGCCAGCAGGAGGACTGACAATGAGCAGTTCTTC.